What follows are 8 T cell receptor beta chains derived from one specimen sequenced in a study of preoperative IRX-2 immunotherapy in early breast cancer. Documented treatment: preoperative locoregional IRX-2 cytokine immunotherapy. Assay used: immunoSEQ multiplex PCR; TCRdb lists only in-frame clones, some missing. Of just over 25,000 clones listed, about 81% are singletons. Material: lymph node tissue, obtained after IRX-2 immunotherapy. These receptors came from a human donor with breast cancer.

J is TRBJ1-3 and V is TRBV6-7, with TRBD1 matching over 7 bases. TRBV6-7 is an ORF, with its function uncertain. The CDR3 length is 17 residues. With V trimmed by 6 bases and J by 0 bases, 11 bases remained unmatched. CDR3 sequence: CASSSSRTGYSGNTIYF. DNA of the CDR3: TGTGCCAGCAGCTCATCTCGGACAGGCTACTCTGGAAACACCATATATTTT.

This CDR3 reads CASSPQPASGGLTDTQYF. DNA of the CDR3: TGTGCCAGCTCACCACAGCCGGCTAGCGGGGGCCTCACAGATACGCAGTATTTT. This chain connects TRBV18 to TRBJ2-3; 10 positions match TRBD2. The CDR3 has 18 amino acids. Germline V gene lookup returns CDR1 KGHSH and CDR2 LQKENI. J lost 2 bases, V lost 1 base, and 9 bases had no gene match.

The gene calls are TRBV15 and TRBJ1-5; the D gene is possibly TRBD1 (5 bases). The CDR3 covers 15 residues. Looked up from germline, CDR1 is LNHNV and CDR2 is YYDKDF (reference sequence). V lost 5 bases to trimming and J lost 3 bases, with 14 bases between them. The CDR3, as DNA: TGTGCCACCAGCGTCTCAGGGAGCCTCAATCAGCCCCAGCATTTT. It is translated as CATSVSGSLNQPQHF.

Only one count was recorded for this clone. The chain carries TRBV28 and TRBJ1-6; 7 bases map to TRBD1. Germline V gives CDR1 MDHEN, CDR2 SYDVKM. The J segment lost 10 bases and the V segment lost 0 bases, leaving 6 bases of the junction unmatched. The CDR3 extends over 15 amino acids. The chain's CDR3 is CASSLWQGVRSPLHF. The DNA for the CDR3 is TGTGCCAGCAGTTTATGGCAGGGGGTAAGATCACCCCTCCACTTT.

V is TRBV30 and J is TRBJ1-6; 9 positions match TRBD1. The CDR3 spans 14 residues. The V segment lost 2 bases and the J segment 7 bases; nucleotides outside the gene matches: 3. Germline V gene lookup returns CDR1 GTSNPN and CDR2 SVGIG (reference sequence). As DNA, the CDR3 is TGTGCCTGGAGTCCCGGACAGGGGAATTCACCCCTCCACTTT. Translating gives CAWSPGQGNSPLHF.

The CDR3 sequence is CSATPTGANVLTF. CDR3 sequence (DNA): TGCAGCGCCACCCCCACTGGGGCCAACGTCCTGACTTTC. This chain connects TRBV29-1 to TRBJ2-6; D not certain. The CDR3 spans 13 residues. V lost 7 bases to trimming and J lost 2 bases, with 9 bases between them. Per the germline V gene, CDR1 is SQVTM and CDR2 is ANQGSEA.

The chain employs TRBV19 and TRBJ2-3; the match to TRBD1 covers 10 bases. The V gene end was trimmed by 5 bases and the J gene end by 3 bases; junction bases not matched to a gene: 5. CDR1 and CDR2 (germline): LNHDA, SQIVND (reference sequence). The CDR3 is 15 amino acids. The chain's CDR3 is CASSDLGQGTDTQYF. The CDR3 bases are TGTGCCAGTAGTGACCTGGGACAGGGGACAGATACGCAGTATTTT.

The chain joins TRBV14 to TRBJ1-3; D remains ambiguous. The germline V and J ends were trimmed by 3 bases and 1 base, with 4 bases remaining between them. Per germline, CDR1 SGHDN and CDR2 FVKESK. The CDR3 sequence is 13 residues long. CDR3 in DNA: TGTGCCAGCAGCCAGGGGTCTGGAAACACCATATATTTT. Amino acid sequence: CASSQGSGNTIYF.